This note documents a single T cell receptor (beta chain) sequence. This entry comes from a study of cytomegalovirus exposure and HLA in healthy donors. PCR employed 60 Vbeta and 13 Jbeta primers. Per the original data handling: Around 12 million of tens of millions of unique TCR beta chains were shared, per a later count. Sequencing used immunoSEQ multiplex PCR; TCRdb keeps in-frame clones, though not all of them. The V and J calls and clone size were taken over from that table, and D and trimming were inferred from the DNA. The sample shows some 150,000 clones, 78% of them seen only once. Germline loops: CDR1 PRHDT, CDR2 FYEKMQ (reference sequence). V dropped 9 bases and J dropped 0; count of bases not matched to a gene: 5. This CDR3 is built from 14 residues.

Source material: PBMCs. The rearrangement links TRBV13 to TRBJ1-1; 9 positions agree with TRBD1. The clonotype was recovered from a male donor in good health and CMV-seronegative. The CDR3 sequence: CASPGTGLNTEAFF. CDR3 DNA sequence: TGTGCCAGTCCCGGGACAGGGCTGAACACTGAAGCTTTCTTT. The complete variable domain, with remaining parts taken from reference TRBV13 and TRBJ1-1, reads AAGVIQSPRHLIKEKRETATLKCYPIPRHDTVYWYQQGPGQDPQFLISFYEKMQSDKGSIPDRFSAQQFSDYHSELNMSSLELGDSALYFCASPGTGLNTEAFFGQGTRLTVV.